The clone carrying this T cell receptor (beta chain) was seen more than once but under ten times. The data derive from a study of T-cell memory formation after mild COVID-19. The CDR3 consists of 10 residues. The germline CDR1 and CDR2 sequences are SGHAT and FQNNGV. Between the trimmed V and J ends, which lost 9 bases and 6 bases, there was a span of 8 bases. 5'RACE primed at constant segments yielded TCR alpha and TCR beta cDNA libraries bearing sample barcodes and UMIs. TCRdb ran MiXCR on the 5' RACE reads and lists one entry per CDR3 protein. In the table there are under 150,000 distinct CDR3 sequences, over 20% of which are singletons.

The material sequenced was PBMCs or a T cell subset sorted from them (not recorded which). The receptor's source is a man aged 18-30 years who had mild COVID-19 (a few samples of this study predate the infection). Cell type and time point are not known. The chain couples TRBV11-2 to TRBJ1-1; D call uncertain. The CDR3 bases are TGTGCCAGTCATGGGCCTGAAGCTTTCTTT. This codes for CASHGPEAFF.